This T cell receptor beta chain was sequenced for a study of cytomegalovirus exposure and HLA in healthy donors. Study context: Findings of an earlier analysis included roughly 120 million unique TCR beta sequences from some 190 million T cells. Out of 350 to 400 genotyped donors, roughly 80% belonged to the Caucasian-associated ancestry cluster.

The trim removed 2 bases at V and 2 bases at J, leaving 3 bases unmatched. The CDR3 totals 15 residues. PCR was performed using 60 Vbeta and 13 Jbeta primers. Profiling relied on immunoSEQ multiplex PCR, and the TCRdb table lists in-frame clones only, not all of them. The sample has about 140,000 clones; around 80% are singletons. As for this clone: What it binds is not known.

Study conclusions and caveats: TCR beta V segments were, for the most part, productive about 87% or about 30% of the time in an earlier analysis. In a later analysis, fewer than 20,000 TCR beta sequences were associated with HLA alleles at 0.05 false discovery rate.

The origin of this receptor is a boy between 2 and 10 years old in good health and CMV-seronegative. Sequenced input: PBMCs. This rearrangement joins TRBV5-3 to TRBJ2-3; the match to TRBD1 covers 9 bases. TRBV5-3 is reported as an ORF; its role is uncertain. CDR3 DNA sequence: TGTGCCAGAAGCTTAGGGACAGGGAACACAGATACGCAGTATTTT. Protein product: CARSLGTGNTDTQYF.